This T cell receptor (beta chain) was found in a study of identical twins. Overall study findings and caveats: Insertions were reduced in abundant cord blood beta clonotypes but not in memory repertoires. Models predicted less out-of-frame TCR alpha sharing in monozygotic twins than was found.

The CDR3 consists of 13 residues. Per the germline V gene, CDR1 is DFQATT and CDR2 is SNEGSKA (reference sequence). V lost 5 bases to trimming and J lost 1 base; unmatched junction nucleotides: 3. There are many counts of this clonotype. Antigen: not known. One entry per CDR3 protein, called by TCRdb with MiXCR from the 5' RACE reads. The sample records 520,000 or so distinct CDR3 sequences, approximately 22% being singletons. The same specimen was also included in a second study, on T cells expressing NK-cell markers. This second study notes: Sequencing of TCR beta repertoires drew on sorted CD3+CD56+NKG2C+, CD3+CD56+NKG2C- and CD3+CD56-NKG2C+ T cells.

The clonotype comes from a woman aged 18 to 35 in good health. The J gene is TRBJ2-7, the V gene TRBV20-1, with 9 bases identical to TRBD2. Material: CD4+ T cells sorted from blood. This chain's CDR3 is CSALAGRSYEQYF. CDR3 bases: TGCAGTGCTCTAGCGGGGAGATCCTACGAGCAGTACTTC.